This T cell receptor beta chain was captured by sequencing in a study of cytomegalovirus exposure and HLA in healthy donors. Overall study findings and caveats: The authors listed some 150 TCR beta chains as cytomegalovirus-associated.

In the PCR, 60 Vbeta and 13 Jbeta primers were used. The protocol was immunoSEQ multiplex PCR, while the TCRdb copy is restricted to in-frame clones and leaves out a portion. Found here are approximately 210,000 clones, more than 75% of them singletons; the top ten hold around 6%. This CDR3 comprises 14 residues. V was trimmed by 6 bases and J by 1 base, leaving 12 bases between them. Germline V gene sequence: CDR1 WNHNN, CDR2 SYGVQD (reference sequence). Remarks on this clone: Its antigen remains unknown.

J is TRBJ1-1 and V is TRBV10-1; D might be TRBD1 (5 bases). The sequenced sample consisted of PBMCs. The receptor comes from a man aged 40-55 years in good health and CMV-seropositive. The CDR3 loop is CASRGLIENTEAFF. As DNA, the CDR3 is TGCGCCAGCAGGGGACTGATAGAGAACACTGAAGCTTTCTTT.